This entry describes one T cell receptor (beta chain). Its antigen remains unknown. The source of the sample is a study of chemoradiotherapy in HPV16-positive cancers. The study's findings and limits: In HPV16-positive patients, HPV-responsive T-cell expansion tracked better recurrence-free survival.

TCRdb's copy holds only in-frame clones and misses some; the assay was immunoSEQ multiplex PCR. The sample lists 8,000 to 9,000 clones; under 80% were seen once. With 2 bases clipped from V and 2 bases from J, the junction kept 9 bases outside the gene matches. The germline V gene encodes CDR1 SGHTA and CDR2 FQGNSA. The CDR3 consists of 17 residues. Sampling was conducted from a patient who underwent chemoradiotherapy. The sequence derives from a human donor with HPV-associated anogenital cancer. V usage is TRBV7-2 and J usage is TRBJ2-7; TRBD2 matches 10 bases. CDR3 amino acids: CASSLFSMSGRAYEQYF. For the CDR3, the DNA is TGTGCCAGCAGCTTATTTAGCATGAGCGGGAGGGCCTACGAGCAGTACTTC.